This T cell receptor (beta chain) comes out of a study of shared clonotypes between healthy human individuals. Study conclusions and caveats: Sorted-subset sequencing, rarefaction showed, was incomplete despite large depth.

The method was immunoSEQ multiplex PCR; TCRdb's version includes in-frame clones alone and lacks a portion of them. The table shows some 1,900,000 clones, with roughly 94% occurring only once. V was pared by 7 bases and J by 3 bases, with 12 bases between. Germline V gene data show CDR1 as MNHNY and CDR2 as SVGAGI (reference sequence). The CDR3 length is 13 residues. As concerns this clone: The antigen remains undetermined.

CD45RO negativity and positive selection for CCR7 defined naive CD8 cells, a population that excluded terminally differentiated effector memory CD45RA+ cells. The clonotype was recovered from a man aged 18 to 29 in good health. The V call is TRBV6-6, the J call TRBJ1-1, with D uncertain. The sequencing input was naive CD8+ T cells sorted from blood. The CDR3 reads CASTKIRHTEAFF. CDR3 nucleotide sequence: TGTGCCAGCACCAAGATCCGTCACACTGAAGCTTTCTTT.